This TCR beta chain derives from a study of early T cells in non-severe SARS-CoV-2 infection. Study-wide context: Whole-blood bulk RNA, unsorted, was sequenced, and chains were unpaired. Whole-study findings and limits: Private and CD4 specificities were missed by VDJdb matching, which favored anti-spike CD8 responses.

The CDR3 runs to 13 residues. Trimming stripped 1 base from V and 2 bases from J, with 6 bases between. Separate cDNA molecules each had unique molecular identifiers attached to them. MiXCR was run by TCRdb on the 5' RACE reads, yielding one entry per CDR3 protein. The data show 50,000 to 65,000 distinct CDR3 sequences, 10% to 12% seen once. This clonotype has a handful of counts. The antigen remains unidentified. This TCR derives from an adult who was a healthcare worker with PCR-confirmed SARS-CoV-2 infection or an uninfected control (not recorded which). This specimen was whole blood, taken at baseline. The chain links TRBV12-3 or TRBV12-4 to TRBJ2-7; no reliable D call. In nucleotides, the CDR3 is TGTGCCAGCAGTTTAGGGAAGGCCTACGAGCAGTACTTC. This encodes CASSLGKAYEQYF.